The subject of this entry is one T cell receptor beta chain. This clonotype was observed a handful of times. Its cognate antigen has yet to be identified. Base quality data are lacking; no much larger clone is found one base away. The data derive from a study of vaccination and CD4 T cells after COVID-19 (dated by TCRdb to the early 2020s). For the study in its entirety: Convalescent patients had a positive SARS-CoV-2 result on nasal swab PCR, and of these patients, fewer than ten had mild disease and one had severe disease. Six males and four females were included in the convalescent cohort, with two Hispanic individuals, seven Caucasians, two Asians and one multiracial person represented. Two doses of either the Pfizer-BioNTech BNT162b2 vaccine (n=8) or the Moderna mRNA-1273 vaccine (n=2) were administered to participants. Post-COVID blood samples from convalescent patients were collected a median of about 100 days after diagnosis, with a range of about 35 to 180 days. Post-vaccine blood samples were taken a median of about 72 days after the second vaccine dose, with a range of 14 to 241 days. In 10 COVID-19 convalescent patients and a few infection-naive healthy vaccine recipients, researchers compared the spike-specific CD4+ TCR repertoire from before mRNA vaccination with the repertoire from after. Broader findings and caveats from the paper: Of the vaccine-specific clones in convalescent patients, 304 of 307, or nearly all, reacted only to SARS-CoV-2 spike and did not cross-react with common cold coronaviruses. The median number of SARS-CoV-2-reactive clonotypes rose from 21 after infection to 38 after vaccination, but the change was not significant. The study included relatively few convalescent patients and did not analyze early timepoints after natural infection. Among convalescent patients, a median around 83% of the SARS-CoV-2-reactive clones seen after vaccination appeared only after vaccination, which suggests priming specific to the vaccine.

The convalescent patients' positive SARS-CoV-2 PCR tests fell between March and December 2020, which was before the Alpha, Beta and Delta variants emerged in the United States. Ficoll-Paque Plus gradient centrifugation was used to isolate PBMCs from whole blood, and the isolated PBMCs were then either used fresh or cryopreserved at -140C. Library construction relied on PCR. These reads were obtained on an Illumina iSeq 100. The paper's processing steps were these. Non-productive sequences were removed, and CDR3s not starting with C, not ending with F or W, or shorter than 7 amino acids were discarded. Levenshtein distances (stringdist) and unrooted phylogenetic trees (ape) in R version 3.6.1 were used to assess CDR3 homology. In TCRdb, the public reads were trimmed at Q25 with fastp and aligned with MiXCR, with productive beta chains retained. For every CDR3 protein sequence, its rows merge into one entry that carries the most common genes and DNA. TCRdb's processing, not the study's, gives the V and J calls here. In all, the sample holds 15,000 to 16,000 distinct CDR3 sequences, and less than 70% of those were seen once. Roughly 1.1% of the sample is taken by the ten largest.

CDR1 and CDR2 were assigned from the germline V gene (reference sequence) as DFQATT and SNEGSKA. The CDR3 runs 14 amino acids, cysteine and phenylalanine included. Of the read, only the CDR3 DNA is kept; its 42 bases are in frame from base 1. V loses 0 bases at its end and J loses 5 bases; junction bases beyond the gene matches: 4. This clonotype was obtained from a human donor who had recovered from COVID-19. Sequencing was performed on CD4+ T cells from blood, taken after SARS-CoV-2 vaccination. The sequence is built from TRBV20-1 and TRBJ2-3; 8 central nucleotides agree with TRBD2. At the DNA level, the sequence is TGCAGTGCTAGAGAGGCGGGAGGAGTAGATACGCAGTATTTT. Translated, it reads CSAREAGGVDTQYF.